Only one count was recorded for the clone carrying this T cell receptor beta chain. The data are from a study of blood T cell repertoires in COVID-19. Background on the study: PBMCs, B-cell-depleted T cells, or T cells were the source of the cDNA or gDNA that made up the material.

Authors' processing steps: Quantification of nucleated cells was approximated via reference gene primer amplification. Sequencing used immunoSEQ multiplex PCR; TCRdb keeps in-frame clones, though not all of them. V, J and clone size are those of that table, while D and trimming were read from the DNA. In the table there are 200,000 to 300,000 clones, about 87% of which are singletons. The junction had 5 bases not matched to a gene; V was cut back by 0 bases and J by 4 bases. The CDR3 contains 15 residues. From germline, CDR1 is SGHDT and CDR2 YYEEEE. The source is a woman aged 55-69 years with COVID-19, enrolled during active disease. V usage is TRBV5-6 and J usage is TRBJ2-7, with 9 bases aligning to TRBD2. Specimen: peripheral blood. CDR3 loop: CASSLVSGSRYEQYF. The CDR3 DNA reads TGTGCCAGCAGCTTGGTTAGCGGGAGTCGTTACGAGCAGTACTTC.